This T cell receptor beta chain was sequenced in a study of identical twins. Study-wide results and caveats: The study found weaker excess twin sharing in beta out-of-frame sequences.

The V end lost 6 bases, the J end lost 9 bases, and 12 bases lay between the germline ends. The CDR3 spans 12 residues. After template switching added a universal primer site, the resulting cDNA carried unique molecular identifiers. TCRdb redid the calling of the 5' RACE reads with MiXCR, one entry per CDR3 protein. The top ten hold more than 12% of the sample, which has about 200,000 distinct CDR3 sequences, under 8.5% seen once. This clonotype was seen ten or more times. Its antigen is not identified. These data were also filed under a second study, of T cells expressing NK-cell markers. Per that study: What restricted sorting to alpha-beta TCR T cells in several experiments was an anti-gamma-delta TCR antibody. 1.0-7.0% of CD8+ T cells in 6 or 7 donors belonged to dominant NKG2C+ clonotypes.

The chain carries TRBV12-3 or TRBV12-4 and TRBJ1-5, with D perhaps matching TRBD1 (5 bases). The TCR originated in a young woman in good health. What was sequenced was CD8+ T cells sorted from blood. CDR3 nucleotide sequence: TGTGCCAGCAGCCTGGGACTGCGGCCCCAGCATTTT. Residues: CASSLGLRPQHF.